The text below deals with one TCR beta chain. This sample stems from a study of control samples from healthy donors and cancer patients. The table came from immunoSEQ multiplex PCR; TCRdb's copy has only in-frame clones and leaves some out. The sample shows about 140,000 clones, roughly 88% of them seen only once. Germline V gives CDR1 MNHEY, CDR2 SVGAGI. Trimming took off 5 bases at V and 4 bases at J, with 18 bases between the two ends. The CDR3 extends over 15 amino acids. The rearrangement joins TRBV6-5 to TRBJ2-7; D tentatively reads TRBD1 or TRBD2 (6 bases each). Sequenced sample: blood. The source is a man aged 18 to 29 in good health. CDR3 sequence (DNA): TGTGCCAGCAGTACTAAGGGCAGGGGAGGATACGAGCAGTACTTC. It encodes CASSTKGRGGYEQYF.